One and the same sample provided the 18 T cell receptor beta chains below, sequenced in a study of T cell responses to AZD1222 COVID-19 vaccine. Sequenced by immunoSEQ multiplex PCR; TCRdb stores in-frame clones only, minus some. The table records about 150,000 clones, about nine tenths of them present only once. Sample: peripheral blood, taken 28 days after the second AZD1222 dose. The receptors stem from an adult who received the AZD1222 COVID-19 vaccine.

This sequence joins TRBV2 and TRBJ1-1; 8 bases match TRBD1. CDR3 length: 14 amino acids. The germline V gene encodes CDR1 SNHLY and CDR2 FYNNEI. After removal of 6 bases from V and 1 base from J, the junction contained 4 bases not matched to a gene. The CDR3 DNA is TGTGCCAGCAGCTCACAGGGGGAGAACACTGAAGCTTTCTTT. Its protein product is CASSSQGENTEAFF.

The V gene is TRBV6-1, the J gene TRBJ2-2; 7 nucleotides match TRBD2. Trimming removed 1 base from V and 6 bases from J; junction bases left unmatched: 5. From germline, CDR1 is MNHNS and CDR2 SASEGT. The CDR3 totals 15 residues. The CDR3: CASSEVGGGAGELFF. CDR3 coding DNA: TGTGCCAGCAGTGAAGTGGGGGGAGGGGCCGGGGAGCTGTTTTTT.

The V gene is TRBV5-4, the J gene TRBJ1-4; 11 nucleotides line up with TRBD1. Germline V gene lookup returns CDR1 SGHNT and CDR2 YYREEE (reference sequence). This CDR3 has 17 residues. V was clipped by 0 bases and J by 8 bases; unmatched bases: 9. CDR3 residues: CASSLGGQGDLGEKLFF. CDR3 sequence (DNA): TGTGCCAGCAGCTTGGGGGGACAGGGGGACCTCGGAGAAAAACTGTTTTTT.

The CDR3 nucleotides read TGTGCCAGTAGTATGGGGGGGGCCTACCAAGAGACCCAGTACTTC. Protein sequence: CASSMGGAYQETQYF. The rearrangement joins TRBV19 to TRBJ2-5; a possible D gene is TRBD2 (7 bases). The CDR3 runs 15 residues. V lost 3 bases and J 0 bases, leaving 11 bases between the germline ends. The V gene's germline CDR1 is LNHDA and CDR2 SQIVND (reference sequence).

The V call is TRBV7-3, the J call TRBJ1-1; D uncertain. The V end was cut by 2 bases, the J end by 0 bases, with 10 bases between. This CDR3 is built from 15 residues. Germline CDR1 and CDR2: SGHTA and FQGTGA. The CDR3 sequence: CASSLGGAVNTEAFF. CDR3 bases: TGTGCCAGCAGCTTAGGTGGCGCAGTGAACACTGAAGCTTTCTTT.

The chain combines TRBV9 with TRBJ1-5; weak D call: TRBD1 (5 bases). This CDR3 spans 14 amino acids. V lost 0 bases, J lost 3 bases, and 7 bases lay in between. In germline, CDR1 is SGDLS, CDR2 YYNGEE. The CDR3 here is CASSVEGNNQPQHF. CDR3 DNA sequence: TGTGCCAGCAGCGTAGAGGGGAACAATCAGCCCCAGCATTTT.

As DNA, the CDR3 is TGTGCCAGCAGCACGGGGCCCCTCGGAGATGAGCAGTTCTTC. Amino acid sequence: CASSTGPLGDEQFF. The chain couples TRBV5-4 to TRBJ2-1, with D possibly called TRBD1 or TRBD2 (5 bases each). This CDR3 spans 14 amino acids. Looked up from germline, CDR1 is SGHNT and CDR2 is YYREEE (reference sequence). Deletions cut 4 bases from V and 8 bases from J, with 16 bases between.

There are a few counts of this clone. The rearrangement links TRBV6-4 to TRBJ2-6, with TRBD2 matching over 8 bases. CDR3 size: 17 residues. J lost 2 bases, V lost 0 bases, and 3 bases had no gene match. From germline, CDR1 is MRHNA and CDR2 SNTAGT. This CDR3 reads CASSDSSGGTGANVLTF. For the CDR3, the DNA is TGTGCCAGCAGTGACTCGTCGGGAGGGACTGGGGCCAACGTCCTGACTTTC.

The J gene is TRBJ1-4, the V gene TRBV28; 8 bases fit TRBD1. The trim removed 3 bases at V and 8 bases at J, leaving 5 bases unmatched. The CDR3 covers 14 residues. Germline assignment: CDR1 MDHEN and CDR2 SYDVKM. The CDR3 region is CASSLDRVREKLFF. The CDR3 nucleotides read TGTGCCAGCAGTTTGGACAGGGTTCGAGAAAAACTGTTTTTT.

The table lists this clone with a count of one. The chain joins TRBV7-2 to TRBJ2-2; possibly TRBD1 for D (6 bases). Germline V lookup: CDR1 SGHTA, CDR2 FQGNSA. V lost 5 bases to trimming and J lost 0 bases, with 10 bases between them. The CDR3 consists of 15 residues. CDR3 bases: TGTGCCAGCAGCCCACAGGGCACGAACACCGGGGAGCTGTTTTTT. Protein product: CASSPQGTNTGELFF.

For the CDR3, the DNA is TGTGCCAGCAGCTTACCCCTAGGGATTGAGACTGAAGCTTTCTTT. As protein: CASSLPLGIETEAFF. The chain joins TRBV5-5 to TRBJ1-1; D remains ambiguous. In germline, CDR1 is SGHKS, CDR2 YYEKEE (reference sequence). CDR3 length: 15 residues. The V and J ends lost 2 bases and 5 bases respectively, with 16 bases between them.

The chain uses TRBV25-1 and TRBJ1-1; the match to TRBD1 covers 8 bases. J lost 6 bases, V lost 3 bases, and 9 bases had no gene match. This CDR3 is 15 amino acids long. The germline V gene has CDR1 MGHDK and CDR2 SYGVNS. The CDR3 nucleotides are TGTGCCAGCAGTGACTATCGGACAGGGCGGGCTGAAGCTTTCTTT. Translation gives CASSDYRTGRAEAFF.

This chain links TRBV12-5 with TRBJ2-4, with D possibly TRBD2 on 7 matching bases. Trimming took off 7 bases at V and 7 bases at J, with 17 bases between the two ends. The CDR3 contains 14 residues. CDR1 is LGHNT, CDR2 FRNRAP, per germline. The CDR3 loop is CASALGGAGNIQYF. The CDR3, as DNA: TGTGCTAGTGCTCTGGGGGGGGCCGGCAACATTCAGTACTTC.

The J gene is TRBJ2-7, the V gene TRBV6-5; TRBD2 might be the D (5 bases). Germline CDR1 and CDR2: MNHEY and SVGAGI. The CDR3 runs 14 residues. V lost 7 bases, J lost 6 bases, and 19 bases lay in between. CDR3 nucleotides: TGTGCCAGCATACCGTCGGGTTTTCGGGGCGAGCAGTACTTC. Protein sequence: CASIPSGFRGEQYF.

V and J are TRBV5-5 and TRBJ1-1, with 8 bases lining up with TRBD1. The junction had 4 bases not matched to a gene; V was cut back by 1 base and J by 2 bases. Germline V gives CDR1 SGHKS, CDR2 YYEKEE (reference sequence). There are 15 residues in the CDR3. CDR3 sequence reads: CASSLRTGLNTEAFF. DNA for the CDR3: TGTGCCAGCAGCTTGAGGACAGGGCTAAACACTGAAGCTTTCTTT.

This sequence joins TRBV6-4 and TRBJ2-1; 8 bases fit TRBD1. This CDR3 comprises 18 residues. Germline CDR1 is MRHNA and CDR2 is SNTAGT. The junction had 21 bases not matched to a gene; V was cut back by 5 bases and J by 9 bases. CDR3 loop: CASSPPDTGQGESGEQFF. The CDR3 region has the DNA TGTGCCAGCAGTCCGCCCGACACCGGACAGGGAGAGTCCGGTGAGCAGTTCTTC.

This chain joins TRBV19 and TRBJ1-2; 7 nucleotides align to TRBD1. The CDR3 runs 15 residues. With 1 base clipped from V and 0 bases from J, the junction kept 2 bases outside the gene matches. Looked up from germline, CDR1 is LNHDA and CDR2 is SQIVND (reference sequence). CDR3 DNA sequence: TGTGCCAGTAGTATAGCCGGGACAGCTAACTATGGCTACACCTTC. It specifies CASSIAGTANYGYTF.

V gene TRBV12-5 combines with J gene TRBJ2-7, with D maybe TRBD1 (7 bases). The CDR3 contains 16 residues. The germline gives CDR1 LGHNT, CDR2 FRNRAP. V was shortened by 0 bases and J by 2 bases, with 14 bases between the two germline ends. The CDR3 bases are TGTGCTAGTGGTTTGGTACTATCAGGGGGGCCCTACGAGCAGTACTTC. Translated: CASGLVLSGGPYEQYF.